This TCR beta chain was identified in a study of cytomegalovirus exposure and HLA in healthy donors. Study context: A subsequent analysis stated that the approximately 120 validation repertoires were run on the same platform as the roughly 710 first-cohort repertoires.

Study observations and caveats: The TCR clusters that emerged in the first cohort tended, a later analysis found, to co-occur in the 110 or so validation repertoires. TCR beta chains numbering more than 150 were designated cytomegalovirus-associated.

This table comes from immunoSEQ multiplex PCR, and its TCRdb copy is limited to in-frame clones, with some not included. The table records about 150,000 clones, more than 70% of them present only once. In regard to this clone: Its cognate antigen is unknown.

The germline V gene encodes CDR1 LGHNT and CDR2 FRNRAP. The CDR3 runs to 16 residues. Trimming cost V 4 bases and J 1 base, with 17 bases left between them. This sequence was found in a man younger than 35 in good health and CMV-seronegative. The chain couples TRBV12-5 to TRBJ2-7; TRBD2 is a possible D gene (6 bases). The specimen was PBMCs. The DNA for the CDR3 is TGTGCTAGTGGTTGGGAACTAGACGGAGGGTCCTACGAGCAGTACTTC. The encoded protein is CASGWELDGGSYEQYF.